Presented here are 27 T cell receptor beta chains from one specimen sequenced in a study of CD8+ T cells in alopecia areata. RNA, once extracted, was reverse transcribed into cDNA for use as the sequencing template. Method: immunoSEQ multiplex PCR; TCRdb's copy keeps in-frame clones and lacks some. This sample has 89,000 or so clones, with 45% to 60% found just once. Sequences were obtained from NKG2D-high CD8+ T cells sorted from blood. The receptor set was obtained from a human donor with alopecia areata.

CDR3: CASSQVAGGTFQFF. As DNA, the CDR3 is TGTGCCAGCAGCCAAGTAGCGGGGGGCACTTTCCAGTTCTTC. The chain recombines TRBV14 with TRBJ2-1; TRBD2 matches at 10 bases. Germline CDR1 reads SGHDN; CDR2 reads FVKESK. Unmatched junction bases numbered 7, after V lost 1 base and J lost 13 bases. The CDR3 sequence is 14 residues long.

This chain connects TRBV5-6 to TRBJ2-5, with no clear D. Germline V lookup: CDR1 SGHDT, CDR2 YYEEEE. The CDR3 is 14 residues long. Trimming removed 0 bases at V and 5 bases at J, with 11 bases between. The CDR3 nucleotides read TGTGCCAGCAGCTTGGGGACGACCGAGGAGACCCAGTACTTC. It codes for CASSLGTTEETQYF.

Only a few counts were recorded for this clone. The chain couples TRBV7-8 to TRBJ2-3; a weak D match, TRBD1 (5 bases). The length of the CDR3 is 15 residues. Trimming cost V 5 bases and J 4 bases, with 16 bases left between them. Per the germline V gene, CDR1 is SGHVS and CDR2 is FQNEAQ. CDR3 region: CASSPHARGSDTQYF. The CDR3 bases are TGTGCCAGCAGCCCCCACGCTAGGGGCTCAGATACGCAGTATTTT. The entire variable domain, with the rest obtained from reference TRBV7-8 and TRBJ2-3, is as follows: GAGVSQSPRYKVAKRGQDVALRCDPISGHVSLFWYQQALGQGPEFLTYFQNEAQLDKSGLPSDRFFAERPEGSVSTLKIQRTQQEDSAVYLCASSPHARGSDTQYFGPGTRLTVL.

This chain uses TRBV9 with TRBJ2-1, with a tentative D call TRBD2 (5 bases). V was pared by 0 bases and J by 10 bases, with 14 bases between. The CDR3 has 14 residues. Per the germline V gene, CDR1 is SGDLS and CDR2 is YYNGEE. The CDR3 region has the DNA TGTGCCAGCAGCGTAGGAGCGGTAGTAGCGGAGCAGTTCTTC. Its translation is CASSVGAVVAEQFF.

The table lists this clone with a few counts. CDR3 protein: CASSDRVGQPQHF. The CDR3, as DNA: TGTGCCAGCAGCGACAGGGTGGGTCAGCCCCAGCATTTT. This sequence joins TRBV28 and TRBJ1-5; 7 bases fit TRBD1. Germline V CDR1 and CDR2: MDHEN, SYDVKM. This CDR3 has 13 residues. V lost 6 bases, J lost 6 bases, and 5 bases stayed unmatched.

The chain links TRBV29-1 to TRBJ2-3; D is unresolved. Germline CDR1 is SQVTM and CDR2 is ANQGSEA. The CDR3 is 12 amino acids. Trimming took 6 bases from V and 5 from J, leaving 12 bases between them. The CDR3 loop reads CSVEVRGDTQYF. CDR3 sequence (DNA): TGCAGCGTCGAGGTTCGAGGAGATACGCAGTATTTT.

This clone has just a few counts. The gene calls are TRBV5-1 and TRBJ1-1; unclear D gene. The CDR3 length is 16 residues. Trimming removed 4 bases at V and 0 bases at J, with 16 bases between. CDR1 is SGHRS and CDR2 is YFSETQ in the germline V gene. CDR3 DNA sequence: TGCGCCAGCAGCCTGATCAGCGACGGTATGAACACTGAAGCTTTCTTT. Translating it yields CASSLISDGMNTEAFF.

V usage is TRBV30 and J usage is TRBJ2-5, with D perhaps matching TRBD1 (6 bases). Trimming removed 3 bases at V and 4 bases at J, with 21 bases between. The CDR3 has 16 residues. CDR1 is GTSNPN, CDR2 SVGIG, per germline (reference sequence). CDR3: CAWRVKRSGTLETQYF. The CDR3 DNA reads TGTGCCTGGAGGGTAAAGAGATCCGGGACACTAGAGACCCAGTACTTC. Variable domain in full (rest from reference TRBV30 and TRBJ2-5): SQTIHQWPATLVQPVGSPLSLECTVEGTSNPNLYWYRQAAGRGLQLLFYSVGIGQISSEVPQNLSASRPQDRQFILSSKKLLLSDSGFYLCAWRVKRSGTLETQYFGPGTRLLVL.

V is TRBV5-1 and J is TRBJ1-5; D is undetermined. This CDR3 comprises 15 residues. The V gene's germline CDR1 is SGHRS and CDR2 YFSETQ. Trimming cost V 4 bases and J 3 bases, with 14 bases left between them. The DNA for the CDR3 is TGCGCCAGCAGCGGGCGGGCACCAAACAATCAGCCCCAGCATTTT. Protein product: CASSGRAPNNQPQHF.

This clone has more than one count but fewer than ten. The CDR3, as DNA: TGTGCCAGCGCAGCAATCGAGCAGTACTTC. Translation gives CASAAIEQYF. V and J are TRBV2 and TRBJ2-7; D is unclear. Germline CDR1 and CDR2: SNHLY and FYNNEI. The CDR3 extends over 10 amino acids. V was pared by 8 bases and J by 6 bases, with 8 bases between.

This clone appeared a few times. The rearrangement uses TRBV29-1 and TRBJ2-5; D is ambiguous. The V gene lost 3 bases and the J gene lost 0 bases, with 5 bases spanning the gap. Germline lookup yields CDR1 SQVTM and CDR2 ANQGSEA. This CDR3 is 12 amino acids long. CDR3 loop: CSVETDQETQYF. As DNA, the CDR3 is TGCAGCGTTGAGACCGACCAAGAGACCCAGTACTTC.

V and J are TRBV27 and TRBJ1-2; D might be TRBD1 (6 bases). V dropped 5 bases and J dropped 4 bases, with 11 bases sitting between them. The CDR3 sequence is 13 residues long. CDR1 and CDR2 from the germline V gene are MNHEY and SMNVEV (reference sequence). The CDR3 sequence: CASSRAGVYGYTF. CDR3 sequence (DNA): TGTGCCAGCAGTAGGGCAGGGGTCTATGGCTACACCTTC.

The genes are TRBV29-1 and TRBJ2-1, with a weak D call TRBD2 (6 bases). V was trimmed by 3 bases and J by 7 bases, leaving 19 bases between them. Germline loops: CDR1 SQVTM, CDR2 ANQGSEA. The CDR3 runs 15 residues. This chain's CDR3 is CSVEGSGGLLNEQFF. The CDR3 DNA sequence: TGCAGCGTTGAGGGCAGCGGAGGGCTTTTGAATGAGCAGTTCTTC.

The chain employs TRBV6-6 and TRBJ2-5; D unresolved. Germline CDR1 and CDR2: MNHNY and SVGAGI (reference sequence). V gave up 6 bases and J gave up 7 bases, with 15 bases separating them. The CDR3 extends over 13 amino acids. The CDR3 bases are TGTGCCAGCAGCAATGGGCACCAAAGGACCCAGTACTTC. Amino acid sequence: CASSNGHQRTQYF.

This clone was found a few times. The V call is TRBV29-1, the J call TRBJ2-7, with 8 bases fitting TRBD1. The CDR3 runs to 13 residues. CDR1 is SQVTM and CDR2 is ANQGSEA in the germline V gene. V gave up 4 bases and J gave up 3 bases; unmatched junction bases: 5. CDR3 nucleotides: TGCAGCGTTGCCCCGGGACAGGACTACGAGCAGTACTTC. Translated: CSVAPGQDYEQYF.

This clone was seen only once. J is TRBJ2-2 and V is TRBV13; no clear D. The CDR3 covers 14 residues. Trimming took off 3 bases at V and 2 bases at J, with 7 bases between the two ends. The V gene's germline CDR1 is PRHDT and CDR2 FYEKMQ (reference sequence). CDR3 residues: CASSFAGNTGELFF. CDR3 sequence (DNA): TGTGCCAGCAGCTTCGCCGGTAACACCGGGGAGCTGTTTTTT.

The rearrangement links TRBV29-1 to TRBJ2-1, with 7 bases that match TRBD1. The CDR3 extends over 16 amino acids. Germline assignment: CDR1 SQVTM and CDR2 ANQGSEA. V dropped 5 bases and J dropped 7; count of bases not matched to a gene: 17. CDR3 bases: TGCAGCGTTTCCTTGGGAAGCCAGGGGGTGACGAATGAGCAGTTCTTC. Its protein is CSVSLGSQGVTNEQFF.

This clone was found a few times. J is TRBJ1-5 and V is TRBV19; 11 positions agree with TRBD1. V lost 5 bases to trimming and J lost 8 bases; unmatched junction nucleotides: 5. This CDR3 comprises 14 residues. Germline values: CDR1 LNHDA, CDR2 SQIVND (reference sequence). The CDR3 coding sequence is TGTGCCAGTAGTCGGACAGGGGGCATGGAGCCCCAGCATTTT. Translation gives CASSRTGGMEPQHF.

This clone came up a few times. The chain employs TRBV29-1 and TRBJ1-2, with D maybe TRBD1 (5 bases). The germline CDR1 and CDR2 sequences are SQVTM and ANQGSEA. Trimming removed 5 bases at V and 1 base at J, with 11 bases between. This CDR3 region has 13 residues. The CDR3 DNA reads TGCAGCGTTCAGGGTGGGAGTAACTATGGCTACACCTTC. Its translation: CSVQGGSNYGYTF.

The chain is built from TRBV29-1 and TRBJ2-7, with D maybe TRBD2 (5 bases). Trimming removed 0 bases from V and 2 bases from J, with 11 bases in between. CDR1 is SQVTM and CDR2 is ANQGSEA in the germline V gene. CDR3 length equals 14 residues. CDR3 sequence reads: CSVEDREPPYEQYF. CDR3 nucleotides: TGCAGCGTTGAAGATCGGGAACCTCCCTACGAGCAGTACTTC.

V and J are TRBV14 and TRBJ2-1; tentative D call: TRBD1 (5 bases). The CDR3 covers 16 residues. V was trimmed by 4 bases and J by 7 bases, leaving 20 bases between them. Germline V gene sequence: CDR1 SGHDN, CDR2 FVKESK. The CDR3 sequence: CASSLGVTLGRNEQFF. As DNA, the CDR3 is TGTGCCAGCAGCCTCGGCGTCACTTTGGGGCGGAATGAGCAGTTCTTC.

This chain joins TRBV14 and TRBJ2-1; no clear D. V shed 0 bases and J shed 0 bases, with 9 bases lying between them. This CDR3 has 16 amino acids. Germline CDR1 is SGHDN and CDR2 is FVKESK. The CDR3 here is CASSQDWPSSYNEQFF. In DNA, the CDR3 is TGTGCCAGCAGCCAAGATTGGCCTAGCTCCTACAATGAGCAGTTCTTC. The whole variable domain, remainder taken from reference TRBV14 and TRBJ2-1, is EAGVTQFPSHSVIEKGQTVTLRCDPISGHDNLYWYRRVMGKEIKFLLHFVKESKQDESGMPNNRFLAERTGGTYSTLKVQPAELEDSGVYFCASSQDWPSSYNEQFFGPGTRLTVL.

This clone was observed a handful of times. This sequence joins TRBV7-9 and TRBJ1-5; D might be TRBD1 (6 bases). Germline assignment: CDR1 SEHNR and CDR2 FQNEAQ (reference sequence). V was trimmed by 4 bases and J by 4 bases, leaving 11 bases between them. The length of the CDR3 is 14 residues. CDR3 protein: CASSSRDTNQPQHF. The CDR3 region has the DNA TGTGCCAGCAGCTCGCGGGACACGAATCAGCCCCAGCATTTT. Looking up the rest from reference TRBV7-9 and TRBJ1-5 gives the full variable domain: DTGVSQNPRHKITKRGQNVTFRCDPISEHNRLYWYRQTLGQGPEFLTYFQNEAQLEKSRLLSDRFSAERPKGSFSTLEIQRTEQGDSAMYLCASSSRDTNQPQHFGDGTRLSIL.

The CDR3 DNA follows: TGTGCCAGCAGTTTATCGGCCGGGGTCGGAGAGACCCAGTACTTC. It is translated as CASSLSAGVGETQYF. The V and J genes are TRBV27 and TRBJ2-5; possible D gene TRBD2, 5 bases. CDR3 length equals 15 residues. The germline V gene encodes CDR1 MNHEY and CDR2 SMNVEV (reference sequence). V was cut by 0 bases and J by 4 bases, with 12 bases left in between.

The chain recombines TRBV5-1 with TRBJ2-2; D uncertain. V was clipped by 0 bases and J by 6 bases, with 12 bases between them. Germline-derived CDR1 and CDR2 are SGHRS and YFSETQ. The CDR3 has 15 amino acids. The CDR3 spells CASSLALETPGELFF. DNA for the CDR3: TGCGCCAGCAGCTTGGCCCTTGAAACACCCGGGGAGCTGTTTTTT.

The rearrangement joins TRBV21-1 to TRBJ1-2; TRBD1 reflects the table's D call only, with no check against the DNA. TRBV21-1 is a pseudogene. The CDR3 consists of 15 residues. CDR3 coding DNA: TGTGCCAGCAGCAAAGATCGCAGGACTAACTATGGCTACACCTTC. Translating gives CASSKDRRTNYGYTF.

This clone was detected a few times. The chain uses TRBV15 and TRBJ2-7; 8 positions agree with TRBD1. The V and J ends lost 2 bases and 3 bases, in that order; junction bases with no gene match: 9. The germline V gene encodes CDR1 LNHNV and CDR2 YYDKDF (reference sequence). The CDR3 contains 16 residues. The CDR3: CATSRIPTGALYEQYF. The CDR3 coding sequence is TGTGCCACCAGCAGAATCCCGACAGGGGCCCTCTACGAGCAGTACTTC.